The source of this T cell receptor beta chain is a study of OX40 agonist ivuxolimab in advanced cancers. Study-level information: Patients in the trial were receiving intravenous ivuxolimab every 2 weeks, at doses of 0.01 to 10 mg/kg.

Repertoires were generated with immunoSEQ multiplex PCR, while TCRdb's copy carries only in-frame clones and drops some. The sample shows roughly 80,000 clones, about 86% of them seen only once. CDR1 and CDR2 (germline): SGHNT, YENEEA. Trimming stripped 8 bases from V and 7 bases from J, with 11 bases between. The CDR3 is 12 amino acids. Material: CD4+ or CD8+ T cells sorted from blood, obtained in a trial of the OX40 agonist ivuxolimab. The sequence derives from an adult with an advanced solid tumor such as melanoma, head and neck, liver or kidney cancer. The chain couples TRBV11-3 to TRBJ2-2; D is uncertain. CDR3 nucleotide sequence: TGTGCCAGCGGTTCAGCTCTCGGGGAGCTGTTTTTT. Protein sequence: CASGSALGELFF.